This T cell receptor (beta chain) was captured in a study of T cell responses to AZD1222 COVID-19 vaccine. Profiling relied on immunoSEQ multiplex PCR, and the TCRdb table lists in-frame clones only, not all of them. The sample has over 65,000 clones, roughly 87% seen once. Analysis merged second doses at about 4 or about 12 weeks. Germline loops: CDR1 DFQATT, CDR2 SNEGSKA (reference sequence). The CDR3 spans 14 residues. V dropped 3 bases and J dropped 3 bases, with 11 bases sitting between them. This sample comprised peripheral blood, obtained 28 days after the second AZD1222 dose. The TCR comes from an adult who received the AZD1222 COVID-19 vaccine. This chain connects TRBV20-1 to TRBJ2-2; perhaps TRBD1 as D (5 bases). CDR3 loop: CSASKGVDTGELFF. CDR3 DNA sequence: TGCAGTGCTAGTAAAGGGGTCGACACCGGGGAGCTGTTTTTT.